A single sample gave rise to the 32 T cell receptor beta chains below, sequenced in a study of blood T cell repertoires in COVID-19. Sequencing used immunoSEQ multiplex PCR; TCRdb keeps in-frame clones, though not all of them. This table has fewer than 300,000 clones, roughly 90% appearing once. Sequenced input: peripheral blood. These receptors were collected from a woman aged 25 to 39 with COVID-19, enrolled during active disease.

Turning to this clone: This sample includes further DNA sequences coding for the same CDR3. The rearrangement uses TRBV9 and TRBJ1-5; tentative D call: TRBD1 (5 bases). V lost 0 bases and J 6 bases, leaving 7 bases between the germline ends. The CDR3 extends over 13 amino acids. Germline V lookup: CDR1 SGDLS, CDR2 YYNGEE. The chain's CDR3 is CASSVGGGQPQHF. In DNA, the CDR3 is TGTGCCAGCAGCGTAGGGGGGGGTCAGCCCCAGCATTTT.

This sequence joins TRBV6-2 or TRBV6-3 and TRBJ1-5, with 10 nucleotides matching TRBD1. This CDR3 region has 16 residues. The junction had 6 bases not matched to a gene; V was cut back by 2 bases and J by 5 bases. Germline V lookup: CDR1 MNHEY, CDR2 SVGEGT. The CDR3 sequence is CASSYGRGTGDQPQHF. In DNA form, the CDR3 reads TGTGCCAGCAGTTACGGTCGGGGGACAGGGGATCAGCCCCAGCATTTT.

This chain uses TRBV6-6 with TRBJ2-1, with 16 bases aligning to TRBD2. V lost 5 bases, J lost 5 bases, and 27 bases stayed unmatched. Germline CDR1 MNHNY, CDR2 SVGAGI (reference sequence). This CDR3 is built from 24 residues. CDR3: CASSPVPGQAPPGLAGGGHNEQFF. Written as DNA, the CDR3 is TGTGCCAGCAGTCCAGTCCCCGGACAGGCGCCCCCGGGACTAGCGGGAGGGGGCCACAATGAGCAGTTCTTC.

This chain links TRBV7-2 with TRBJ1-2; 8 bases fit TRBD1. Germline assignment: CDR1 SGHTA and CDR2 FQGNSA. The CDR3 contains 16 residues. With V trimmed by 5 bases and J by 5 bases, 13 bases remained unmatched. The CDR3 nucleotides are TGTGCCAGCAGCATCGACCAGGGGGCGATTCGGTATGGCTACACCTTC. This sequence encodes CASSIDQGAIRYGYTF.

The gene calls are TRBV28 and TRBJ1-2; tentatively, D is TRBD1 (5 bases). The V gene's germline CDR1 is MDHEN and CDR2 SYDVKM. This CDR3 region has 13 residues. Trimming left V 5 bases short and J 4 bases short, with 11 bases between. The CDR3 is CASSIQGSYGYTF. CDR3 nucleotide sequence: TGTGCCAGCAGTATCCAGGGAAGCTATGGCTACACCTTC.

CDR3 nucleotides: TGCGCCAGCAGCTTTAGCGGGAGCATCACAGATACGCAGTATTTT. Translating gives CASSFSGSITDTQYF. The chain links TRBV5-1 to TRBJ2-3; 9 nucleotides align to TRBD2. The junction had 3 bases not matched to a gene; V was cut back by 2 bases and J by 2 bases. This CDR3 region has 15 residues. CDR1 SGHRS and CDR2 YFSETQ come from the germline V gene.

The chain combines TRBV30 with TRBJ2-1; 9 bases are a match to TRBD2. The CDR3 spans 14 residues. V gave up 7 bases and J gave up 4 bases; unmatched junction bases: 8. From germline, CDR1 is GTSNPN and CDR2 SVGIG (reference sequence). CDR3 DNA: TGTGCCTCGCGACGGACTAGCGCTTACAATGAGCAGTTCTTC. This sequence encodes CASRRTSAYNEQFF.

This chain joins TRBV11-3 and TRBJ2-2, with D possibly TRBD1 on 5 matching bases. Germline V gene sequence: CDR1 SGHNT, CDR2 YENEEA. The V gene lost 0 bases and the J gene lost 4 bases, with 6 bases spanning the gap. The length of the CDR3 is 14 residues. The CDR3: CASSLDRVTGELFF. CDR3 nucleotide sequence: TGTGCCAGCAGCTTAGACAGGGTCACCGGGGAGCTGTTTTTT.

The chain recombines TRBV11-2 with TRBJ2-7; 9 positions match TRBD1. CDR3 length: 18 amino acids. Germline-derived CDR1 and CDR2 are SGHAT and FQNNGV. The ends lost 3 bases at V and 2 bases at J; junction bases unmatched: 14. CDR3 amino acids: CASSFAWGQGRETYEQYF. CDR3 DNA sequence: TGTGCCAGCAGCTTCGCTTGGGGACAGGGTAGGGAGACCTACGAGCAGTACTTC. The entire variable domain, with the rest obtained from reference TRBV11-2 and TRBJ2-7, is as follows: EAGVAQSPRYKIIEKRQSVAFWCNPISGHATLYWYQQILGQGPKLLIQFQNNGVVDDSQLPKDRFSAERLKGVDSTLKIQPAKLEDSAVYLCASSFAWGQGRETYEQYFGPGTRLTVT.

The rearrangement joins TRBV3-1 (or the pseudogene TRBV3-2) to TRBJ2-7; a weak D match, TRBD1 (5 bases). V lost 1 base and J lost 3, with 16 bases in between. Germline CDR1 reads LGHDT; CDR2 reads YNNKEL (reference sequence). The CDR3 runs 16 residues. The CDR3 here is CASSQGPSGIVYEQYF. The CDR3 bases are TGTGCCAGCAGCCAAGGTCCGTCAGGGATTGTCTACGAGCAGTACTTC.

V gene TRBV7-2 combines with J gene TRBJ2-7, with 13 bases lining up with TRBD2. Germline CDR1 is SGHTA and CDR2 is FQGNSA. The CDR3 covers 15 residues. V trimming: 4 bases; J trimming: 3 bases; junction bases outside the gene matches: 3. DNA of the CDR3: TGTGCCAGCAGCTCGGGACTAGCGGGATTCTACGAGCAGTACTTC. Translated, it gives CASSSGLAGFYEQYF.

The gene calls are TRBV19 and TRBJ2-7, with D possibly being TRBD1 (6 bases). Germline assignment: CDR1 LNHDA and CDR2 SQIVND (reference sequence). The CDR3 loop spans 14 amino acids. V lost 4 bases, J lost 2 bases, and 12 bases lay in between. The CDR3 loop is CASSTGRGTYEQYF. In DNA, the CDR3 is TGTGCCAGTAGTACCGGCAGGGGCACCTACGAGCAGTACTTC.

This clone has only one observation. CDR3 in amino acids: CASSLRSGEGQPQHF. The CDR3 bases are TGCGCCAGCAGCCTCAGATCAGGGGAAGGTCAGCCCCAGCATTTT. This chain connects TRBV4-1 to TRBJ1-5; D may be TRBD1 (6 bases). The V and J ends lost 4 bases and 6 bases respectively, with 16 bases between them. The CDR3 runs to 15 residues. From germline, CDR1 is MGHRA and CDR2 YSYEKL.

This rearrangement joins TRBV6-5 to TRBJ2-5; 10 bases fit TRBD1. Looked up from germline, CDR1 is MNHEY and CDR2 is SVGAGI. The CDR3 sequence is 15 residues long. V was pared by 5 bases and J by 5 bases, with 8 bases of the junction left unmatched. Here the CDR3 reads CASSPGTGVGETQYF. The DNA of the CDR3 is TGTGCCAGCAGTCCCGGGACAGGGGTTGGGGAGACCCAGTACTTC.

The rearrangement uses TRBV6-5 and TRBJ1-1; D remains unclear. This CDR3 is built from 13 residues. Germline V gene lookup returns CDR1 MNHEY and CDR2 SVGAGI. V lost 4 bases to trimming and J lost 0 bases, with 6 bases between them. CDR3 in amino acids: CASSLGLNTEAFF. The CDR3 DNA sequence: TGTGCCAGCAGTTTGGGCCTGAACACTGAAGCTTTCTTT.

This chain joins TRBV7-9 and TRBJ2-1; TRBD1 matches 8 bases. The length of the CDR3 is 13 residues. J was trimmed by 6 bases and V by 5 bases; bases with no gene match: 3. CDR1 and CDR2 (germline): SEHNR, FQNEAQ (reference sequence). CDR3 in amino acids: CASSRTGFNEQFF. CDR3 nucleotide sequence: TGTGCCAGCAGCAGGACAGGGTTCAATGAGCAGTTCTTC.

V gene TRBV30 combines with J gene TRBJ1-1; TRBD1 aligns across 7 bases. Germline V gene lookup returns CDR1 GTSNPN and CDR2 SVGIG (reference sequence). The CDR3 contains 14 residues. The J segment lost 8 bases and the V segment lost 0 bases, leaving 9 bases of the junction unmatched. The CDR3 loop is CAWSVKGAALEAFF. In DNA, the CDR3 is TGTGCCTGGAGTGTAAAGGGGGCCGCTTTAGAAGCTTTCTTT.

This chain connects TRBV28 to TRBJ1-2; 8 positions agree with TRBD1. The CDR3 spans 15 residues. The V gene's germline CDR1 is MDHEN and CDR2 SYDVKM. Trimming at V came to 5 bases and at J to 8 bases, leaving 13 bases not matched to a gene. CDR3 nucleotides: TGTGCCAGCAGTGGCCCGGACAGGGTCGGGGCCGGCTACACCTTC. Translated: CASSGPDRVGAGYTF.

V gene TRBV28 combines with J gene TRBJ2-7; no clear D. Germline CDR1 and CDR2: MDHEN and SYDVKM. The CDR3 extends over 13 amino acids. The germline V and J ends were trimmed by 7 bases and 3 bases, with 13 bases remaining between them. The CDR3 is CASNTPDFYEQYF. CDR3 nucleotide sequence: TGTGCCAGCAATACACCCGACTTCTACGAGCAGTACTTC. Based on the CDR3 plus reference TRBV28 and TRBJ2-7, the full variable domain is DVKVTQSSRYLVKRTGEKVFLECVQDMDHENMFWYRQDPGLGLRLIYFSYDVKMKEKGDIPEGYSVSREKKERFSLILESASTNQTSMYLCASNTPDFYEQYFGPGTRLTVT.

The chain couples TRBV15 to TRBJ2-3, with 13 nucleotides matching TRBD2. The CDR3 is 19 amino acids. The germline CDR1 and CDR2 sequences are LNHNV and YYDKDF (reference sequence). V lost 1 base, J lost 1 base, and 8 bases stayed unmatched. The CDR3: CATSRAKLAGGRGTDTQYF. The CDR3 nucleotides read TGTGCCACCAGCAGAGCCAAACTAGCGGGAGGGCGCGGCACAGATACGCAGTATTTT. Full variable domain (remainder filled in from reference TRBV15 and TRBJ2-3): DAMVIQNPRYQVTQFGKPVTLSCSQTLNHNVMYWYQQKSSQAPKLLFHYYDKDFNNEADTPDNFQSRRPNTSFCFLDIRSPGLGDTAMYLCATSRAKLAGGRGTDTQYFGPGTRLTVL.

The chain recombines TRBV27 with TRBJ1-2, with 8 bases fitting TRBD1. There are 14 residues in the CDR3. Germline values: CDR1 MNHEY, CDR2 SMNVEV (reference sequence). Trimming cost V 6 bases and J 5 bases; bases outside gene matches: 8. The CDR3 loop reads CASRPTGGTYGYTF. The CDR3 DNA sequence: TGTGCCAGCAGACCAACAGGGGGGACTTATGGCTACACCTTC.

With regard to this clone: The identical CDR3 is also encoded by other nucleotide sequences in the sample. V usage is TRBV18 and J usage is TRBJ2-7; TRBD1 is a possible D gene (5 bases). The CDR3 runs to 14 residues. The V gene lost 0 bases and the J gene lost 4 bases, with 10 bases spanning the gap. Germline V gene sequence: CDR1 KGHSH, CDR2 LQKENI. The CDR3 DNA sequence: TGTGCCAGCTCACCACCGGGTCAGGGATACGAGCAGTACTTC. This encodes CASSPPGQGYEQYF. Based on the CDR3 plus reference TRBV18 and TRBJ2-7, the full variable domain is NAGVMQNPRHLVRRRGQEARLRCSPMKGHSHVYWYRQLPEEGLKFMVYLQKENIIDESGMPKERFSAEFPKEGPSILRIQQVVRGDSAAYFCASSPPGQGYEQYFGPGTRLTVT.

CDR3 protein: CASSALGRAGTDTQYF. In nucleotides, the CDR3 is TGTGCCAGCAGCGCCTTGGGGAGGGCCGGGACAGATACGCAGTATTTT. The chain employs TRBV9 and TRBJ2-3; 7 positions agree with TRBD2. J gave up 3 bases and V 3 bases, and 10 bases lay outside the gene matches. The CDR3 length is 16 residues. CDR1 is SGDLS, CDR2 YYNGEE, per germline.

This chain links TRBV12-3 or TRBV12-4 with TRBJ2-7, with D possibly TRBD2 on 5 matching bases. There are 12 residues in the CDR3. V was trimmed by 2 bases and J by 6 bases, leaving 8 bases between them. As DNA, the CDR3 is TGTGCCAGCAGTTTATCGAGGGTCGAGCAGTACTTC. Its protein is CASSLSRVEQYF.

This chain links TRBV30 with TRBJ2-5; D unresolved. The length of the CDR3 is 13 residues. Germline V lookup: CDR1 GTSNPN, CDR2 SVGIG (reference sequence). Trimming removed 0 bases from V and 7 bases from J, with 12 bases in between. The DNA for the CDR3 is TGTGCCTGGAGTGTACCCGGGTCGGGGACCCAGTACTTC. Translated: CAWSVPGSGTQYF.

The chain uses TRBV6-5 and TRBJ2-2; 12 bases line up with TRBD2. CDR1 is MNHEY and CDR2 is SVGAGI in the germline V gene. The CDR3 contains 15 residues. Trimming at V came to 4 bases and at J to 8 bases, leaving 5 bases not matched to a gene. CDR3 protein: CASSWTSGTKGELFF. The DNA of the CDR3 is TGTGCCAGCAGTTGGACTAGCGGGACAAAAGGGGAGCTGTTTTTT.

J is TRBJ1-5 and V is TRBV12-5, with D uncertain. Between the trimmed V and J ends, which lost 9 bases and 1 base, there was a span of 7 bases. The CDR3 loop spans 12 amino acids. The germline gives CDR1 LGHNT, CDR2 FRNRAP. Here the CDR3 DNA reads TGTGCTAGCGGTCGGAGCAATCAGCCCCAGCATTTT. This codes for CASGRSNQPQHF. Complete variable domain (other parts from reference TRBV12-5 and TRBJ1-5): DARVTQTPRHKVTEMGQEVTMRCQPILGHNTVFWYRQTMMQGLELLAYFRNRAPLDDSGMPKDRFSAEMPDATLATLKIQPSEPRDSAVYFCASGRSNQPQHFGDGTRLSIL.

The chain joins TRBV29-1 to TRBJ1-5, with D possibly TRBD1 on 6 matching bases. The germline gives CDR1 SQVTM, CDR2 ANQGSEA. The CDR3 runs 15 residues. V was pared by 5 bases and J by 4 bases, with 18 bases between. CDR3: CSVSAGEGGNQPQHF. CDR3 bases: TGCAGCGTTTCGGCAGGGGAAGGAGGAAATCAGCCCCAGCATTTT.

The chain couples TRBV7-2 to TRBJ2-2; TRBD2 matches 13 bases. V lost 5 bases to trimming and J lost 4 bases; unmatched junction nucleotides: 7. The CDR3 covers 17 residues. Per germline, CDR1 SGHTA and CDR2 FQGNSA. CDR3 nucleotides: TGTGCCAGCAGCGTTACTAGCGGGAGGGCCAGCACCGGGGAGCTGTTTTTT. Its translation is CASSVTSGRASTGELFF.

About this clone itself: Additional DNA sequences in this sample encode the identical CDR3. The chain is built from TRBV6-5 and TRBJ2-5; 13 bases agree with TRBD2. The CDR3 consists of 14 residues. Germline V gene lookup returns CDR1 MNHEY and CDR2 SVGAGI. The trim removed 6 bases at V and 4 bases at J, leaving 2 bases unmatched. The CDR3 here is CASSRLAGGETQYF. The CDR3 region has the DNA TGTGCCAGCAGCCGACTAGCGGGAGGAGAGACCCAGTACTTC.

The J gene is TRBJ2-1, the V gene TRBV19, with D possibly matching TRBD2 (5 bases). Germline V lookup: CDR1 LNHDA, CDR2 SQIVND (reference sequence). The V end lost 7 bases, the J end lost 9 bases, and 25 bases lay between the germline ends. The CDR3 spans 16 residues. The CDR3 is CASTHGGLQHMSEQFF. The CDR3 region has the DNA TGTGCCAGTACCCATGGAGGACTCCAACATATGAGTGAGCAGTTCTTC.

The CDR3 loop is CASKNGGNSNQPQHF. CDR3 nucleotides: TGTGCCAGTAAAAATGGAGGAAATAGCAATCAGCCCCAGCATTTT. The chain combines TRBV19 with TRBJ1-5; no definite D call. This CDR3 is 15 amino acids long. CDR1 and CDR2 (germline): LNHDA, SQIVND (reference sequence). Between the trimmed V and J ends, which lost 7 bases and 0 bases, there was a span of 13 bases.